The clone carrying this T cell receptor beta chain was counted a single time. The data were taken from a study of T cell changes during pregnancy in multiple sclerosis. Measured with immunoSEQ multiplex PCR; TCRdb has only the in-frame clones, and not every one. The profile covers roughly 58,000 clones, with over 80% appearing a single time and about 0.15% taken by the ten largest. Germline lookup yields CDR1 SQVTM and CDR2 ANQGSEA. The CDR3 loop spans 13 amino acids. The V end lost 1 base, the J end lost 3 bases, and 10 bases lay between the germline ends. The receptor comes from a female donor in good health, enrolled as a control in a pregnancy study. The V call is TRBV29-1, the J call TRBJ2-7, with TRBD1 as a possible D gene (6 bases). Source: CD4+ T cells from peripheral blood mononuclear cells, taken after pregnancy. The CDR3 spells CSVEGEQGYEQYF. DNA of the CDR3: TGCAGCGTTGAAGGGGAACAGGGCTACGAGCAGTACTTC.